These 32 T cell receptor beta chains were all obtained from the same sample, sequenced in a study of blood T cells in healthy people across ages. Next came a second PCR, run for about 6 to 12 cycles, which used a sample-barcoded 5' primer along with a J-beta primer mix. MiXCR, run by TCRdb on the 5' RACE reads, gives a single entry per CDR3 protein. The sample carries 600,000 or so distinct CDR3 sequences, roughly 31% recorded once. The sample was blood. The source of these receptors is a woman older than 75 in good health.

This clonotype was observed a few times. The V and J genes are TRBV20-1 and TRBJ2-5; 8 bases map to TRBD2. J lost 7 bases, V lost 3 bases, and 7 bases had no gene match. Germline V gene sequence: CDR1 DFQATT, CDR2 SNEGSKA (reference sequence). The CDR3 has 13 residues. The CDR3 DNA sequence: TGCAGTGCTAGCGGGGGGGCCGCGGTGACCCAGTACTTC. It codes for CSASGGAAVTQYF.

This clonotype appeared many times. V gene TRBV3-1 combines with J gene TRBJ2-7; maybe TRBD1 (6 bases). The CDR3 contains 13 residues. Trimming cost V 5 bases and J 5 bases, with 13 bases left between them. Germline CDR1 LGHDT, CDR2 YNNKEL (reference sequence). The CDR3 nucleotides are TGTGCCAGCAGCGCACAGGGTACCCACGAGCAGTACTTC. Translation gives CASSAQGTHEQYF.

This clonotype was detected only a few times. In DNA form, the CDR3 reads TGTGCCAGCAGCTTAGATCGGTCCCCCATGAACACTGAAGCTTTCTTT. This gives the protein CASSLDRSPMNTEAFF. J is TRBJ1-1 and V is TRBV7-9; D remains ambiguous. CDR1 and CDR2 from the germline V gene are SEHNR and FQNEAQ (reference sequence). The length of the CDR3 is 16 residues. V was clipped by 1 base and J by 0 bases, with 12 bases between them.

In its sample, this clonotype was seen many times. The chain employs TRBV7-3 and TRBJ2-5; D gene uncertain. In germline, CDR1 is SGHTA, CDR2 FQGTGA. V was trimmed by 5 bases and J by 7 bases, leaving 11 bases between them. The CDR3 length is 12 residues. The CDR3 is CASSPPSGTQYF. As DNA, the CDR3 is TGTGCCAGCAGCCCCCCCTCGGGGACCCAGTACTTC.

This clonotype was counted ten times or more. V and J are TRBV7-9 and TRBJ1-2; D unresolved. V lost 5 bases and J 3 bases, leaving 13 bases between the germline ends. This CDR3 contains 14 residues. Germline V gene lookup returns CDR1 SEHNR and CDR2 FQNEAQ (reference sequence). The CDR3 DNA reads as TGTGCCAGCAGCCCCCGGCCCCCGGACTATGGCTACACCTTC. It yields the protein CASSPRPPDYGYTF.

V usage is TRBV5-6 and J usage is TRBJ2-7; D is unclear. The last part of the DNA fits TRBJ2-4 better; the J call may be wrong. The length of the CDR3 is 15 residues. Germline V gene data show CDR1 as SGHDT and CDR2 as YYEEEE. For the CDR3, the DNA is TGTGCCAGCAGGAACTGGGGTCTGCCCAAAAACATTCAGTACTTC. It yields the protein CASRNWGLPKNIQYF.

In this sample, this clonotype turned up many times. The chain has TRBV6-5 and TRBJ1-2, with 7 bases aligning to TRBD1. V trimming: 0 bases; J trimming: 6 bases; junction bases outside the gene matches: 4. This CDR3 spans 14 amino acids. Germline V CDR1 and CDR2: MNHEY, SVGAGI. CDR3 DNA: TGTGCCAGCAGTTACTCTCTCAGGGGGGATGGCTACACCTTC. It yields the protein CASSYSLRGDGYTF.

Remarks on this clonotype: With a much larger clone just one base away, this may be a read error. The chain combines TRBV5-1 with TRBJ2-1; D is perhaps TRBD2 (6 bases). Trimming took 4 bases from V and 5 from J, leaving 16 bases between them. This CDR3 region has 15 residues. The germline gives CDR1 SGHRS, CDR2 YFSETQ. CDR3 sequence reads: CASSQGLRSHNEQFF. CDR3 DNA: TGCGCCAGCAGCCAGGGACTCAGATCCCACAATGAGCAGTTCTTC.

This clonotype was counted ten times or more. A read error may account for a junction end that differs from germline. This chain joins TRBV7-7 and TRBJ2-3; a possible D gene is TRBD2 (6 bases). This CDR3 has 14 residues. Germline assignment: CDR1 SSHAT and CDR2 FNYEAQ (reference sequence). The CDR3 sequence is CASSPQLASDTQYF. DNA for the CDR3: TGTGCTAGCAGCCCTCAGCTAGCGTCAGATACGCAGTATTTT.

The table lists this clonotype with many counts. The rearrangement links TRBV20-1 to TRBJ2-1; the match to TRBD2 covers 10 bases. The CDR3 has 14 amino acids. J gave up 6 bases and V 6 bases, and 8 bases lay outside the gene matches. The V gene's germline CDR1 is DFQATT and CDR2 SNEGSKA (reference sequence). The CDR3 nucleotides read TGCAGTGCAATGACTAGCGGGCCAGCCAATGAGCAGTTCTTC. It encodes CSAMTSGPANEQFF.

As regards this clonotype: It may be a read error: a sequence one base away is much more abundant. This chain links TRBV20-1 with TRBJ2-1; 10 positions match TRBD2. Germline CDR1 is DFQATT and CDR2 is SNEGSKA (reference sequence). With 1 base clipped from V and 6 bases from J, the junction kept 9 bases outside the gene matches. CDR3 length: 16 amino acids. CDR3 sequence (DNA): TGCAGTGCTAGAGGGCTCATAGCGGGAGGTTGCAATGAGCAGTTCTTC. This gives the protein CSARGLIAGGCNEQFF.

This clonotype was counted many times. This chain connects TRBV6-5 to TRBJ2-5; D might be TRBD2 (6 bases). V lost 4 bases to trimming and J lost 1 base, with 19 bases between them. This CDR3 comprises 17 residues. Per the germline V gene, CDR1 is MNHEY and CDR2 is SVGAGI. CDR3 DNA sequence: TGTGCCAGCAGTTTAATGGGAGGTGACAGCCTCCAAGAGACCCAGTACTTC. The encoded protein is CASSLMGGDSLQETQYF.

This clonotype was counted ten times or more. The CDR3: CASSQDWLAGRNEQFF. Here the CDR3 DNA reads TGTGCCAGCAGCCAAGATTGGCTAGCGGGGAGGAATGAGCAGTTCTTC. This chain joins TRBV4-2 and TRBJ2-1; 9 nucleotides align to TRBD2. The germline V gene has CDR1 LGHNA and CDR2 YNFKEQ. With V trimmed by 0 bases and J by 7 bases, 7 bases remained unmatched. The CDR3 is 16 residues long.

This clonotype was seen ten or more times. This chain uses TRBV12-3 or TRBV12-4 with TRBJ1-2; D remains ambiguous. The V end lost 6 bases, the J end lost 5 bases, and 7 bases lay between the germline ends. The CDR3 contains 11 residues. CDR3 bases: TGTGCCAGCAGCAATTGGTATGGCTACACCTTC. Encoded protein: CASSNWYGYTF.

This clonotype was counted once. The genes are TRBV18 and TRBJ1-1; D remains ambiguous. Germline V gene lookup returns CDR1 KGHSH and CDR2 LQKENI. The CDR3 sequence is 13 residues long. V was pared by 7 bases and J by 5 bases, with 14 bases between. This CDR3 is CASLLLPRTEAFF. The CDR3 nucleotides are TGTGCCAGCTTACTATTGCCCCGTACTGAAGCTTTCTTT.

This clonotype was seen more than once but under ten times. The chain is built from TRBV12-3 or TRBV12-4 and TRBJ1-1; D gene ambiguous. The CDR3 has 11 residues. The V gene lost 3 bases and the J gene lost 6 bases, with 5 bases spanning the gap. The CDR3 is CASSFGPEAFF. DNA for the CDR3: TGTGCCAGCAGTTTTGGACCTGAAGCTTTCTTT.

This clonotype showed up many times. This rearrangement joins TRBV5-1 to TRBJ2-7; D uncertain. The germline CDR1 and CDR2 sequences are SGHRS and YFSETQ. This CDR3 contains 12 residues. Between the trimmed V and J ends, which lost 4 bases and 2 bases, there was a span of 7 bases. The CDR3 region is CASSRDTYEQYF. The CDR3 bases are TGCGCCAGCAGCCGAGACACCTACGAGCAGTACTTC.

The rearrangement links TRBV19 to TRBJ2-2; no clear D gene. CDR3 length: 13 residues. Deletions cut 6 bases from V and 2 bases from J, with 7 bases between. Germline V CDR1 and CDR2: LNHDA, SQIVND (reference sequence). The CDR3 protein is CASRPGNTGELFF. DNA for the CDR3: TGTGCCAGTAGACCTGGAAACACCGGGGAGCTGTTTTTT.

This sequence joins TRBV3-1 and TRBJ1-1, with a possible D match to TRBD1 (5 bases). V gave up 4 bases and J gave up 12 bases, with 21 bases separating them. The CDR3 runs 14 residues. CDR1 is LGHDT and CDR2 is YNNKEL in the germline V gene (reference sequence). The CDR3: CASSLPSGGVGTFF. CDR3 bases: TGTGCCAGCAGCCTACCTTCGGGGGGGGTGGGAACTTTCTTT. The full variable domain, completed using reference TRBV3-1 and TRBJ1-1, is DTAVSQTPKYLVTQMGNDKSIKCEQNLGHDTMYWYKQDSKKFLKIMFSYNNKELIINETVPNRFSPKSPDKAHLNLHINSLELGDSAVYFCASSLPSGGVGTFFGQGTRLTVV.

The chain is built from TRBV19 and TRBJ2-7, with TRBD2 identical over 14 bases. CDR3 length: 18 residues. The J segment lost 7 bases and the V segment lost 4 bases, leaving 15 bases of the junction unmatched. Germline V lookup: CDR1 LNHDA, CDR2 SQIVND (reference sequence). This CDR3 reads CASSTRGLAGAPNNEQYF. In DNA form, the CDR3 reads TGTGCCAGTAGTACTCGGGGACTAGCGGGGGCCCCAAACAATGAGCAGTACTTC. The entire variable domain, with the rest obtained from reference TRBV19 and TRBJ2-7, is as follows: DGGITQSPKYLFRKEGQNVTLSCEQNLNHDAMYWYRQDPGQGLRLIYYSQIVNDFQKGDIAEGYSVSREKKESFPLTVTSAQKNPTAFYLCASSTRGLAGAPNNEQYFGPGTRLTVT.

This clonotype was recorded at least ten times. The CDR3: CASSSTRASGGSYEQYF. DNA for the CDR3: TGTGCCAGCAGCTCAACCCGGGCTAGCGGGGGGAGTTACGAGCAGTACTTC. This sequence joins TRBV7-9 and TRBJ2-7; TRBD2 agrees at 11 bases. This CDR3 region has 17 residues. CDR1 is SEHNR, CDR2 FQNEAQ, per germline (reference sequence). Unmatched junction bases numbered 12, after V lost 4 bases and J lost 4 bases. Drawing the rest from reference TRBV7-9 and TRBJ2-7, the complete variable domain is DTGVSQNPRHKITKRGQNVTFRCDPISEHNRLYWYRQTLGQGPEFLTYFQNEAQLEKSRLLSDRFSAERPKGSFSTLEIQRTEQGDSAMYLCASSSTRASGGSYEQYFGPGTRLTVT.

The genes are TRBV4-3 and TRBJ1-2; a weak D match, TRBD1 (6 bases). V lost 0 bases to trimming and J lost 9 bases, with 11 bases between them. The length of the CDR3 is 13 residues. CDR1 LGHNA and CDR2 YSLEER come from the germline V gene. CDR3 nucleotides: TGCGCCAGCAGCCAAGAGGGGGGACATAGCTACACCTTC. Its protein is CASSQEGGHSYTF.

This clonotype was found many times. The chain employs TRBV20-1 and TRBJ2-3; TRBD2 matches 10 bases. The CDR3 is 14 residues long. V gave up 5 bases and J gave up 2 bases; unmatched junction bases: 4. Germline V gene sequence: CDR1 DFQATT, CDR2 SNEGSKA (reference sequence). The CDR3 bases are TGCAGTGCTCTTAGCGGGGGGACCACAGATACGCAGTATTTT. Amino acids: CSALSGGTTDTQYF.

The chain uses TRBV20-1 and TRBJ2-5, with TRBD2 matching 8 bases. V lost 5 bases, J lost 11 bases, and 7 bases stayed unmatched. Germline loops: CDR1 DFQATT, CDR2 SNEGSKA (reference sequence). The CDR3 sequence is 11 residues long. The CDR3 reads CSAPRAGEQYF. The CDR3 DNA reads TGCAGTGCTCCCCGAGCGGGAGAGCAGTACTTC.

The chain employs TRBV28 and TRBJ1-1; D gene unclear. Germline V CDR1 and CDR2: MDHEN, SYDVKM. The germline V and J ends were trimmed by 6 bases and 1 base, with 12 bases remaining between them. This CDR3 contains 14 residues. CDR3 sequence reads: CASRKGPRNTEAFF. The CDR3 nucleotides are TGTGCCAGCAGGAAAGGACCGCGGAACACTGAAGCTTTCTTT.

In this sample, this clonotype turned up a few times. CDR3 sequence (DNA): TGTGCCAGCAGCTTAGAGGCAGGATCCCCGAGAAATCAGCCCCAGCATTTT. Translation: CASSLEAGSPRNQPQHF. J is TRBJ1-5 and V is TRBV7-6; D call uncertain. The germline V gene encodes CDR1 SGHVS and CDR2 FNYEAQ. V was shortened by 1 base and J by 4 bases, with 17 bases between the two germline ends. There are 17 residues in the CDR3. Full variable domain (remainder filled in from reference TRBV7-6 and TRBJ1-5): GAGVSQSPRYKVTKRGQDVALRCDPISGHVSLYWYRQALGQGPEFLTYFNYEAQQDKSGLPNDRFSAERPEGSISTLTIQRTEQRDSAMYRCASSLEAGSPRNQPQHFGDGTRLSIL.

This clonotype was seen at least ten times. V usage is TRBV20-1 and J usage is TRBJ2-5; 8 bases align to TRBD1. The CDR3 length is 17 residues. Germline V lookup: CDR1 DFQATT, CDR2 SNEGSKA (reference sequence). The J segment lost 5 bases and the V segment lost 1 base, leaving 15 bases of the junction unmatched. The CDR3 DNA follows: TGCAGTGCTAGAGTGAACGTATGGCAGGGGGCTTTGGAGACCCAGTACTTC. Translation: CSARVNVWQGALETQYF.

This clonotype appeared many times. The gene calls are TRBV5-1 and TRBJ1-1; tentative D call: TRBD1 (6 bases). CDR1 is SGHRS, CDR2 YFSETQ, per germline. The CDR3 is made up of 16 amino acids. V lost 4 bases to trimming and J lost 1 base, with 17 bases between them. The CDR3 DNA reads TGCGCCAGCAGCCCAAAAGCAGGGGTTCGGAACACTGAAGCTTTCTTT. Protein product: CASSPKAGVRNTEAFF.

This chain connects TRBV20-1 to TRBJ1-4; 10 nucleotides align to TRBD1. From germline, CDR1 is DFQATT and CDR2 SNEGSKA (reference sequence). V was clipped by 0 bases and J by 8 bases; unmatched bases: 3. The CDR3 runs to 14 residues. The CDR3 sequence: CSARDRTGGEKLFF. The CDR3 DNA is TGCAGTGCTAGAGATCGGACAGGGGGGGAAAAACTGTTTTTT.

This clonotype was detected only a few times. This sequence may be a read error, since a much larger clone differs from it by one base. V is TRBV12-3 or TRBV12-4 and J is TRBJ2-6; either TRBD1 or TRBD2 may fit D (5 bases each). There are 14 residues in the CDR3. The CDR3 coding sequence is TGTGCCACCGGAGAGGGCTCTGGGGCCAACGTCCGGACTTTC. This encodes CATGEGSGANVRTF.

The rearrangement uses TRBV5-4 and TRBJ2-3; the match to TRBD2 covers 10 bases. Germline values: CDR1 SGHNT, CDR2 YYREEE (reference sequence). After removal of 3 bases from V and 5 bases from J, the junction contained 15 bases not matched to a gene. This CDR3 region has 18 residues. The DNA of the CDR3 is TGTGCCAGCAGCTCCGGCAGCGGGGGGGCCGGGATAGGAGATACGCAGTATTTT. This codes for CASSSGSGGAGIGDTQYF.

This clonotype was detected many times. The chain is built from TRBV9 and TRBJ2-1, with D perhaps matching TRBD2 (6 bases). Germline V CDR1 and CDR2: SGDLS, YYNGEE. This CDR3 is 15 amino acids long. V was shortened by 0 bases and J by 4 bases, with 11 bases between the two germline ends. The CDR3 DNA sequence: TGTGCCAGCAGCGTAGGGGGGGATGGATACAATGAGCAGTTCTTC. Encoded protein: CASSVGGDGYNEQFF.